A single sample gave rise to the 27 T cell receptor beta chains below, sequenced in a study of CD8+ T cells in alopecia areata. Extraction and reverse transcription of RNA yielded cDNA as the sequencing template. The protocol was immunoSEQ multiplex PCR, while the TCRdb copy is restricted to in-frame clones and leaves out a portion. The table shows more than 200,000 clones, with roughly two fifths occurring only once. As for treatment: oral pan-JAK inhibitor, 5-10 mg twice daily. The sample consisted of CD4+ T cells sorted from blood, taken between weeks 36 and 40, from a patient treated with tofacitinib. Every receptor here comes from a human donor with alopecia areata.

V gene TRBV13 combines with J gene TRBJ2-5, with 8 positions matching TRBD1. This CDR3 spans 16 amino acids. The J segment lost 2 bases and the V segment lost 4 bases, leaving 9 bases of the junction unmatched. Germline CDR1 PRHDT, CDR2 FYEKMQ (reference sequence). The CDR3 DNA is TGTGCCAGCAGCTCCAGCAGGGGGCTGTGGCAAGAGACCCAGTACTTC. This sequence encodes CASSSSRGLWQETQYF.

The chain joins TRBV18 to TRBJ1-1; D is unclear. Trimming took 2 bases from V and 0 from J, leaving 13 bases between them. The CDR3 length is 16 residues. CDR1 and CDR2 from the germline V gene are KGHSH and LQKENI. CDR3 in DNA: TGTGCCAGCTCACCAGGATGGGCAGCCATGAACACTGAAGCTTTCTTT. It yields the protein CASSPGWAAMNTEAFF.

The CDR3 nucleotides are TGTGCCAGCAGCTTAGTGACGAGCGGGGAGCTGTTTTTT. This codes for CASSLVTSGELFF. The chain is built from TRBV11-2 and TRBJ2-2; D is ambiguous. Germline CDR1 reads SGHAT; CDR2 reads FQNNGV. V was clipped by 1 base and J by 7 bases, with 7 bases between them. The length of the CDR3 is 13 residues.

This clone was found a few times. The chain uses TRBV29-1 and TRBJ2-1; 12 bases match TRBD1. J was trimmed by 2 bases and V by 5 bases; bases with no gene match: 7. The germline CDR1 and CDR2 sequences are SQVTM and ANQGSEA. CDR3 length equals 16 residues. The CDR3 protein is CSVRSGTGGPYNEQFF. The CDR3 DNA reads TGCAGCGTTCGTTCAGGGACAGGGGGCCCCTACAATGAGCAGTTCTTC.

This clone was counted only a few times. The rearrangement joins TRBV29-1 to TRBJ2-7; D could derive from TRBD1 or TRBD2 (7 bases each). The germline V gene has CDR1 SQVTM and CDR2 ANQGSEA. CDR3 length equals 12 residues. Deletions cut 4 bases from V and 6 bases from J, with 13 bases between. The CDR3 loop is CSVGEGAGEQYF. In DNA form, the CDR3 reads TGCAGCGTTGGGGAGGGGGCCGGCGAGCAGTACTTC.

This chain connects TRBV9 to TRBJ2-7; maybe TRBD2 (5 bases). Germline CDR1 reads SGDLS; CDR2 reads YYNGEE. The CDR3 is made up of 14 amino acids. Trimming removed 4 bases from V and 2 bases from J, with 13 bases in between. Here the CDR3 reads CASSPRTFTYEQYF. In DNA, the CDR3 is TGTGCCAGCAGCCCTCGGACTTTTACCTACGAGCAGTACTTC.

The chain has TRBV5-1 and TRBJ1-1; D remains unclear. The CDR3 has 12 residues. CDR1 is SGHRS and CDR2 is YFSETQ in the germline V gene. Trimming left V 0 bases short and J 6 bases short, with 6 bases between. The chain's CDR3 is CASSLERSEAFF. The CDR3, as DNA: TGCGCCAGCAGCTTGGAAAGGTCTGAAGCTTTCTTT.

This CDR3 is CAWSVRGLETQYF. The CDR3 nucleotides read TGTGCCTGGAGTGTTAGAGGGCTTGAGACCCAGTACTTC. V gene TRBV30 combines with J gene TRBJ2-5; D might be TRBD2 (5 bases). Germline V CDR1 and CDR2: GTSNPN, SVGIG (reference sequence). Between the trimmed V and J ends, which lost 0 bases and 5 bases, there was a span of 10 bases. The CDR3 loop spans 13 amino acids.

The rearrangement joins TRBV30 to TRBJ2-1; TRBD2 matches at 10 bases. With 3 bases clipped from V and 15 bases from J, the junction kept 8 bases outside the gene matches. The length of the CDR3 is 12 residues. Germline CDR1 reads GTSNPN; CDR2 reads SVGIG (reference sequence). CDR3 in DNA: TGTGCCTGGAGCGCAGCGGGAGGGCCTCCGTTCTTC. Translating gives CAWSAAGGPPFF.

The V gene is TRBV30, the J gene TRBJ2-3, with 11 nucleotides matching TRBD2. The germline V gene has CDR1 GTSNPN and CDR2 SVGIG (reference sequence). The CDR3 covers 16 residues. The junction had 5 bases not matched to a gene; V was cut back by 3 bases and J by 0 bases. The CDR3 here is CAWRVTSGISTDTQYF. CDR3 nucleotide sequence: TGTGCCTGGAGGGTGACTAGCGGGATCAGCACAGATACGCAGTATTTT.

The chain has TRBV7-8 and TRBJ1-1; the D is unclear. V was clipped by 6 bases and J by 7 bases, with 9 bases between them. The CDR3 length is 11 residues. Germline V gene sequence: CDR1 SGHVS, CDR2 FQNEAQ. The chain's CDR3 is CASRWLHEAFF. CDR3 bases: TGTGCCAGCAGATGGCTTCATGAAGCTTTCTTT.

J is TRBJ2-5 and V is TRBV29-1; a weak D match, TRBD1 (6 bases). The CDR3 length is 12 residues. Trimming took 7 bases from V and 5 from J, leaving 14 bases between them. Germline V CDR1 and CDR2: SQVTM, ANQGSEA. CDR3 nucleotides: TGCAGCGGATGCCTGAGGGGGGAGACCCAGTACTTC. Translating it yields CSGCLRGETQYF.

The chain is built from TRBV30 and TRBJ1-1; D uncertain. Deletions cut 2 bases from V and 8 bases from J, with 9 bases between. The CDR3 consists of 11 residues. Germline CDR1 GTSNPN, CDR2 SVGIG (reference sequence). The CDR3: CAWSKTREAFF. The CDR3 DNA reads TGTGCCTGGAGTAAAACCAGAGAAGCTTTCTTT.

The chain has TRBV5-1 and TRBJ2-1; D is ambiguous. Between the trimmed V and J ends, which lost 1 base and 8 bases, there was a span of 10 bases. CDR3 length: 13 amino acids. Germline CDR1 SGHRS, CDR2 YFSETQ. The CDR3 is CASSLIAPDEQFF. The DNA of the CDR3 is TGCGCCAGCAGCTTGATAGCTCCAGATGAGCAGTTCTTC.

The chain carries TRBV7-2 and TRBJ1-2; 9 bases fit TRBD1. Germline V gene lookup returns CDR1 SGHTA and CDR2 FQGNSA. This CDR3 comprises 15 residues. After removal of 5 bases from V and 7 bases from J, the junction contained 11 bases not matched to a gene. In DNA form, the CDR3 reads TGTGCCAGCAGCCTAAGGGACAGGGTGCCGTCTGGCTACACCTTC. It yields the protein CASSLRDRVPSGYTF.

J is TRBJ2-7 and V is TRBV6-5; 10 bases align to TRBD1. With 6 bases clipped from V and 2 bases from J, the junction kept 1 base outside the gene matches. CDR3 length equals 13 residues. The V gene's germline CDR1 is MNHEY and CDR2 SVGAGI. CDR3 DNA sequence: TGTGCCAGCAGAGGGACAGGGGCCTACGAGCAGTACTTC. This codes for CASRGTGAYEQYF.

This clone came up a few times. The chain carries TRBV29-1 and TRBJ1-4, with D unresolved. CDR1 is SQVTM, CDR2 ANQGSEA, per germline. V was clipped by 7 bases and J by 6 bases, with 18 bases between them. The CDR3 extends over 14 amino acids. For the CDR3, the DNA is TGCAGCGCTTGGTGGGCAGGACGGGATGAAAAACTGTTTTTT. This sequence encodes CSAWWAGRDEKLFF.

The genes are TRBV7-2 and TRBJ2-2; 12 nucleotides line up with TRBD2. CDR3 length equals 17 residues. The V gene end was trimmed by 1 base and the J gene end by 0 bases; junction bases not matched to a gene: 0. Germline V lookup: CDR1 SGHTA, CDR2 FQGNSA. The chain's CDR3 is CASSLGTSGANTGELFF. CDR3 coding DNA: TGTGCCAGCAGCTTAGGGACTAGCGGGGCGAACACCGGGGAGCTGTTTTTT.

This clone is a singleton in its sample. The chain combines TRBV19 with TRBJ2-7, with D perhaps matching TRBD1 or TRBD2 (5 bases each). V was shortened by 7 bases and J by 1 base, with 20 bases between the two germline ends. The CDR3 is 16 amino acids. The V gene's germline CDR1 is LNHDA and CDR2 SQIVND (reference sequence). CDR3 DNA: TGTGCCAGTACCCGGGGCCCAGGCAGCGGATCCTACGAGCAGTACTTC. Amino acids: CASTRGPGSGSYEQYF. The complete variable domain, with remaining parts taken from reference TRBV19 and TRBJ2-7, reads DGGITQSPKYLFRKEGQNVTLSCEQNLNHDAMYWYRQDPGQGLRLIYYSQIVNDFQKGDIAEGYSVSREKKESFPLTVTSAQKNPTAFYLCASTRGPGSGSYEQYFGPGTRLTVT.

This clone has just a few counts. The same CDR3 is also encoded by other DNA sequences in this sample. This CDR3 reads CASSPGPTDTQYF. The CDR3 nucleotides are TGTGCCAGCAGCCCCGGGCCCACAGATACGCAGTATTTT. The gene calls are TRBV7-2 and TRBJ2-3; D gene ambiguous. The CDR3 is 13 amino acids. The V end was cut by 5 bases, the J end by 2 bases, with 8 bases between. The germline V gene has CDR1 SGHTA and CDR2 FQGNSA.

The chain's CDR3 is CASSVQGLAGIGTYNEQFF. As DNA, the CDR3 is TGTGCCAGCAGCGTACAGGGACTAGCGGGAATAGGGACCTACAATGAGCAGTTCTTC. The rearrangement joins TRBV7-2 to TRBJ2-1; 13 bases match TRBD2. Germline CDR1 is SGHTA and CDR2 is FQGNSA. V trimming: 5 bases; J trimming: 2 bases; junction bases outside the gene matches: 12. This CDR3 region has 19 residues.

The chain has TRBV9 and TRBJ2-7; 8 bases map to TRBD2. The CDR3 sequence is 16 residues long. Trimming cost V 3 bases and J 2 bases; bases outside gene matches: 10. Germline V lookup: CDR1 SGDLS, CDR2 YYNGEE. CDR3 DNA: TGTGCCAGCAGCGATTTCCTAGCGGGCCGAACCTACGAGCAGTACTTC. Protein product: CASSDFLAGRTYEQYF.

This rearrangement joins TRBV30 to TRBJ1-2, with TRBD1 as a possible D gene (5 bases). The CDR3 spans 15 residues. Trimming shortened V by 3 bases and J by 8 bases, and 22 bases separated the two germline ends. Looked up from germline, CDR1 is GTSNPN and CDR2 is SVGIG (reference sequence). CDR3 in amino acids: CAWSTHRGGAGGYTF. DNA for the CDR3: TGTGCCTGGAGCACCCATAGGGGAGGTGCCGGCGGCTACACCTTC.

The chain joins TRBV5-1 to TRBJ2-6, with a weak D call TRBD2 (5 bases). Trimming removed 0 bases from V and 4 bases from J, with 11 bases in between. The CDR3 sequence is 16 residues long. Germline CDR1 reads SGHRS; CDR2 reads YFSETQ. CDR3 sequence: CASSLGPSGGANVLTF. In nucleotides, the CDR3 is TGCGCCAGCAGCTTGGGACCTTCGGGAGGGGCCAACGTCCTGACTTTC.

The chain is built from TRBV9 and TRBJ2-3; no firm D call. Trimming pared 2 bases from V and 0 bases from J, leaving 10 bases between. Looked up from germline, CDR1 is SGDLS and CDR2 is YYNGEE. The CDR3 totals 15 residues. CDR3 sequence reads: CASSVRPESTDTQYF. DNA of the CDR3: TGTGCCAGCAGCGTCCGACCGGAGAGCACAGATACGCAGTATTTT.

The chain recombines TRBV2 with TRBJ1-1, with 7 bases matching TRBD1. Germline CDR1 and CDR2: SNHLY and FYNNEI. Trimming took 9 bases from V and 0 from J; bases not matched to a gene: 4. This CDR3 is built from 13 residues. The CDR3 DNA sequence: TGTGCCAGTTACAGGGGTTTGAACACTGAAGCTTTCTTT. It is translated as CASYRGLNTEAFF.

The chain has TRBV7-8 and TRBJ2-7; a weak D match, TRBD1 (5 bases). The CDR3 runs to 14 residues. Trimming took off 1 base at V and 0 bases at J, with 7 bases between the two ends. Germline V gene lookup returns CDR1 SGHVS and CDR2 FQNEAQ. CDR3 sequence reads: CASSLVQGSYEQYF. The CDR3 DNA is TGTGCCAGCAGCTTAGTGCAGGGCTCCTACGAGCAGTACTTC.